This T cell receptor beta chain was found in a study of blood T cell repertoires in COVID-19. Study processing details: Reference gene primer amplification in the assay estimated nucleated cell counts. The table came from immunoSEQ multiplex PCR; TCRdb's copy has only in-frame clones and leaves some out. The V and J calls and clone size were taken over from that table, and D and trimming were inferred from the DNA. The sample lists about 220,000 clones, 80% to 90% occurring once. The V gene end was trimmed by 4 bases and the J gene end by 10 bases; junction bases not matched to a gene: 14. The CDR3 length is 16 residues. The germline V gene encodes CDR1 LNHDA and CDR2 SQIVND (reference sequence).

This clonotype was sampled from a man between 40 and 49 years old with acute or convalescent COVID-19. This sequence joins TRBV19 and TRBJ2-1; the match to TRBD1 covers 9 bases. The sequenced sample was peripheral blood. CDR3 nucleotides: TGTGCCAGTAGTACCGTACAGGGGGCCCCCTTTAAGGAGCAGTTCTTC. Amino acid sequence: CASSTVQGAPFKEQFF.